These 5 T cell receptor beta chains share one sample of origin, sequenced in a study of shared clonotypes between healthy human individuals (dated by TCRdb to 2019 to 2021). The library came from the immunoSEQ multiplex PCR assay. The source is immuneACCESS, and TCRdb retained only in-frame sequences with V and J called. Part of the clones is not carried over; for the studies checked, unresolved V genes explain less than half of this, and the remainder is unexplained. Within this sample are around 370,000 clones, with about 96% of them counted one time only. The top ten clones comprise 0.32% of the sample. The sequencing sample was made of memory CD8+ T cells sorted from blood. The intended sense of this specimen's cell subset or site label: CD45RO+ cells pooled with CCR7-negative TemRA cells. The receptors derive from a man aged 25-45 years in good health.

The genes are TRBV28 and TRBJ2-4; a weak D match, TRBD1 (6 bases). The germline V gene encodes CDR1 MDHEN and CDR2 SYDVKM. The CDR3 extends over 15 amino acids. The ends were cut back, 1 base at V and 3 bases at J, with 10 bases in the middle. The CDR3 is CASSLSQGIKNIQYF. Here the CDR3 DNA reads TGTGCCAGCAGTTTATCACAGGGTATCAAAAACATTCAGTACTTC.

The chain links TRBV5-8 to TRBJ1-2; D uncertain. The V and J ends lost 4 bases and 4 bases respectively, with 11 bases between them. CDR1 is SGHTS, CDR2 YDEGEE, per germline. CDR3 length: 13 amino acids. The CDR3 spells CASSLGRLYGYTF. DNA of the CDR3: TGTGCCAGCAGCCTCGGACGGCTCTATGGCTACACCTTC.

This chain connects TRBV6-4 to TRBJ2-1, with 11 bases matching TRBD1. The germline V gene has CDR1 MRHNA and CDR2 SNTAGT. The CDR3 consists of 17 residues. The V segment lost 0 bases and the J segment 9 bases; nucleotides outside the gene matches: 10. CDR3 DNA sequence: TGTGCCAGCAGTGACTCTTACGGGACAGGGGGATCGGGTGAGCAGTTCTTC. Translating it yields CASSDSYGTGGSGEQFF.

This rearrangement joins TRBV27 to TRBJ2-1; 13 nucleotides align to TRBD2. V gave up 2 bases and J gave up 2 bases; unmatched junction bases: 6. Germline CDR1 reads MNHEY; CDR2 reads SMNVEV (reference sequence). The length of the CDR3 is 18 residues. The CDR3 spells CASSLTSGRAPAYNEQFF. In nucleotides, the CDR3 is TGTGCCAGCAGTTTAACTAGCGGGAGGGCTCCCGCCTACAATGAGCAGTTCTTC.

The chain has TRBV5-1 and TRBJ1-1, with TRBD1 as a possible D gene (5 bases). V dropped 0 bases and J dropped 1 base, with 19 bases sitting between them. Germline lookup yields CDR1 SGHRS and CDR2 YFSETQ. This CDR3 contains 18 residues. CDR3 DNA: TGCGCCAGCAGCTTGGCCGGGCAGGGAGTGAGAGGGAACACTGAAGCTTTCTTT. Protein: CASSLAGQGVRGNTEAFF.